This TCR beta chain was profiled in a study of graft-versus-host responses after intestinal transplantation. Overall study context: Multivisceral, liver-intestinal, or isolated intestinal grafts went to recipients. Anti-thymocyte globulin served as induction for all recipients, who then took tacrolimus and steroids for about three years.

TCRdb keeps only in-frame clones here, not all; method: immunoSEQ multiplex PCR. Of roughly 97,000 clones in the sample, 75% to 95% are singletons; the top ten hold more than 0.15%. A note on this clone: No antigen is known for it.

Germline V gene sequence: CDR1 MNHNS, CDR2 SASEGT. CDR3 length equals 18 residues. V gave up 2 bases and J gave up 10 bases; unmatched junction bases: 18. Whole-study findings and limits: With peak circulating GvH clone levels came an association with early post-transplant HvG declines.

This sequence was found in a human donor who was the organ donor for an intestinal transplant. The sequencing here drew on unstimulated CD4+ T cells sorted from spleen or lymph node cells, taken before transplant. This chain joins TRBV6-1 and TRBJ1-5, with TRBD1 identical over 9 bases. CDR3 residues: CASSEWTPGTGRNRPQHF. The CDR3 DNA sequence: TGTGCCAGCAGTGAATGGACTCCCGGGACAGGGCGTAATCGACCCCAGCATTTT.